This T cell receptor (beta chain) emerged from a study of blood T cell repertoires in COVID-19. For the study at large: The origin of the acute and convalescent COVID-19 samples was the United States, Italy and Spain. PBMCs, B-cell-depleted T cells, or T cells provided the cDNA or gDNA that made up the material.

Authors' data handling: Reference gene primers were amplified, and this amplification served to estimate nucleated cell counts. Clones were read by immunoSEQ multiplex PCR, and TCRdb kept only the in-frame ones, dropping some. The V and J calls and clone size were taken over from that table, and D and trimming were inferred from the DNA. Seen here are some 250,000 clones, approximately 86% observed once, and the top ten hold approximately 3%. This clone was observed once. V was shortened by 1 base and J by 7 bases, with 6 bases between the two germline ends. Germline loops: CDR1 SGHAT, CDR2 FQNNGV. The CDR3 is 12 amino acids.

Input material: peripheral blood. The gene calls are TRBV11-2 and TRBJ2-3; D gene uncertain. The receptor comes from a woman in her 30s who had recovered from COVID-19. This CDR3 is CASSLVTNTQYF. The CDR3, as DNA: TGTGCCAGCAGCTTAGTAACAAATACGCAGTATTTT.